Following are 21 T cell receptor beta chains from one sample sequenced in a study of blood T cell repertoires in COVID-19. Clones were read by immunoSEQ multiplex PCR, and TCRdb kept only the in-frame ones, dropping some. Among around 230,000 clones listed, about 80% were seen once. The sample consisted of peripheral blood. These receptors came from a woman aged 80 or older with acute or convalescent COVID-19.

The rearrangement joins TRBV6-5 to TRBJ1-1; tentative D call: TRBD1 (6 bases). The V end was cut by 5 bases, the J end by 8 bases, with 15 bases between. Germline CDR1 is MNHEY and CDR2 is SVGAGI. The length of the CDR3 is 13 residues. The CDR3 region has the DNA TGTGCCAGCAGTCTGCTTGGGACATACGAAGCTTTCTTT. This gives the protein CASSLLGTYEAFF.

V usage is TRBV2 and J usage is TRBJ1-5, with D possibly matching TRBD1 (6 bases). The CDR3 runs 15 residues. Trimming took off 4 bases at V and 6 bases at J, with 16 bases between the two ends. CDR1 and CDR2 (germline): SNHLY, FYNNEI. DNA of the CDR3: TGTGCCAGCAGTGGATCCAGGGGCGCGGGTCAGCCCCAGCATTTT. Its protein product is CASSGSRGAGQPQHF.

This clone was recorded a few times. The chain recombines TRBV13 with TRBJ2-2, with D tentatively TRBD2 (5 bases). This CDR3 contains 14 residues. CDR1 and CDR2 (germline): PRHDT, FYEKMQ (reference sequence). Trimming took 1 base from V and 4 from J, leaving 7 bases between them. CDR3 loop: CASSLEAGTGELFF. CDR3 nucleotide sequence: TGTGCCAGCAGCTTAGAGGCGGGCACCGGGGAGCTGTTTTTT.

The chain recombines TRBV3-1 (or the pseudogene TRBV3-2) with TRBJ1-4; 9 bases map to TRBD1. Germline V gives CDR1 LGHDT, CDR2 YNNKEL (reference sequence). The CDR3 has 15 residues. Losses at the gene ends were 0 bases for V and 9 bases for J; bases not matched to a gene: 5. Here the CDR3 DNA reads TGTGCCAGCAGCCAAGAGGGACAGGGTACGAAAAAACTGTTTTTT. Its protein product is CASSQEGQGTKKLFF.

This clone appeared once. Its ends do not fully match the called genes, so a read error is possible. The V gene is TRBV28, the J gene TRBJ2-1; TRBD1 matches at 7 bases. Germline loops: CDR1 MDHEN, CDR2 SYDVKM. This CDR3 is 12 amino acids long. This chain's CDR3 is CASSSGRDSEIF. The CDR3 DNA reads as TGTGCCAGCAGTTCGGGTCGGGACAGCGAGATCTTC.

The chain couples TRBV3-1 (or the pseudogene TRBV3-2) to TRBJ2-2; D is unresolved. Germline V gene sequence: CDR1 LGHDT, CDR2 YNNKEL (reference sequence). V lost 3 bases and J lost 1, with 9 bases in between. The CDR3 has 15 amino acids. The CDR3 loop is CASSHPGLNTGELFF. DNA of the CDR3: TGTGCCAGCAGCCATCCCGGTTTGAACACCGGGGAGCTGTTTTTT.

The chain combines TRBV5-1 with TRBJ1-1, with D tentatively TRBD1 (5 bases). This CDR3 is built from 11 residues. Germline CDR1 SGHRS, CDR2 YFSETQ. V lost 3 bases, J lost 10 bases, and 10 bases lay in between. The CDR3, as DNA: TGCGCCAGCAGCTCTTTGGGGCGAGCTTTCTTT. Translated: CASSSLGRAFF.

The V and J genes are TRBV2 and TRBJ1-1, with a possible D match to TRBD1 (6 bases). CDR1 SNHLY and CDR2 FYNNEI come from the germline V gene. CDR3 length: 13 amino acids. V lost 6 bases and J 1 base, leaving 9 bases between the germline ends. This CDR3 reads CASSKGQNTEAFF. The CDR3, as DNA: TGTGCCAGCAGCAAGGGACAGAACACTGAAGCTTTCTTT.

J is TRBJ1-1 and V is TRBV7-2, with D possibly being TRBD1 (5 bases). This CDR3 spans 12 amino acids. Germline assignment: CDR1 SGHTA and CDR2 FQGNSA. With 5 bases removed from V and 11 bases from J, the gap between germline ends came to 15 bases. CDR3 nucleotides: TGTGCCAGCAGCCCGCAGGGTTGGTCGGCTTTCTTT. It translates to CASSPQGWSAFF.

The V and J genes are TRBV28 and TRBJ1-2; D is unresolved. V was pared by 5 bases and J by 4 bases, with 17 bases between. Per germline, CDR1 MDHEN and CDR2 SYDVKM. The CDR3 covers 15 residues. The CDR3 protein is CASSLPSTAGYGYTF. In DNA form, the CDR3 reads TGTGCCAGCAGTCTCCCCTCGACGGCGGGCTATGGCTACACCTTC.

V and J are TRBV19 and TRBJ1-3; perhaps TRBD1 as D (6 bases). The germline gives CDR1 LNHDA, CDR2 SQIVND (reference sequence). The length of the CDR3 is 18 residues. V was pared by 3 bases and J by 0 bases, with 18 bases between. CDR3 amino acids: CASSMTLQGPFSGNTIYF. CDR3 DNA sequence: TGTGCCAGTAGTATGACTCTACAGGGACCTTTCTCTGGAAACACCATATATTTT.

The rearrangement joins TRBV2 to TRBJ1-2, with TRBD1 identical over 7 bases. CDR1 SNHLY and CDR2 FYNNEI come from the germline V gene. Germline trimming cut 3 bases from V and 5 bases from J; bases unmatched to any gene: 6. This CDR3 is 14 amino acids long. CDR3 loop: CASSESSGQYGYTF. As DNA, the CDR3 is TGTGCCAGCAGTGAGAGTTCGGGACAGTATGGCTACACCTTC.

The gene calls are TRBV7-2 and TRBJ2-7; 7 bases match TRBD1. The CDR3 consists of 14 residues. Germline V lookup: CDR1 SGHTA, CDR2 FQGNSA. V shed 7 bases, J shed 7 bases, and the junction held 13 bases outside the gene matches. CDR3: CASTQGQPLREQYF. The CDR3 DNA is TGTGCCAGCACCCAGGGACAGCCCCTACGGGAGCAGTACTTC.

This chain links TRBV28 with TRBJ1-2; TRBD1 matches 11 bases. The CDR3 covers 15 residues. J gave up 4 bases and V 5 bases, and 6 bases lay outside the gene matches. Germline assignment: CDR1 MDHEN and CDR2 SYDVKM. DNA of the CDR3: TGTGCCAGCAGTGGACAGGGGGCGATGGGCTATGGCTACACCTTC. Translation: CASSGQGAMGYGYTF.

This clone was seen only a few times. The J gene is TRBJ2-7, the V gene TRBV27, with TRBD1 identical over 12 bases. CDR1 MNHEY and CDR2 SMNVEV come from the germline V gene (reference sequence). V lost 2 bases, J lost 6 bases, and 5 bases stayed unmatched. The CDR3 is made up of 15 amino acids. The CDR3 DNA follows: TGTGCCAGCAGTTTAACCGGGACAGGGGGCTTCGAGCAGTACTTC. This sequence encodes CASSLTGTGGFEQYF.

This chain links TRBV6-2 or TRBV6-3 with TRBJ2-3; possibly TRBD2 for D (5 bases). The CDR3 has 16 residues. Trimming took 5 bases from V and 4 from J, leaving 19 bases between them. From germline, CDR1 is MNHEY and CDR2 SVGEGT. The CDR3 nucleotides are TGTGCCAGCAGTCTAGCCCGAACCTGGAGCGCAGATACGCAGTATTTT. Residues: CASSLARTWSADTQYF.

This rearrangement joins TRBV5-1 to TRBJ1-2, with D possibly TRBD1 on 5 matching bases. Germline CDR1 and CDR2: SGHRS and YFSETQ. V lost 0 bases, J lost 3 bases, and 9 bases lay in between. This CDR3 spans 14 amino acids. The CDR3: CASSLVQGDYGYTF. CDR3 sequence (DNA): TGCGCCAGCAGCTTGGTGCAGGGCGACTATGGCTACACCTTC.

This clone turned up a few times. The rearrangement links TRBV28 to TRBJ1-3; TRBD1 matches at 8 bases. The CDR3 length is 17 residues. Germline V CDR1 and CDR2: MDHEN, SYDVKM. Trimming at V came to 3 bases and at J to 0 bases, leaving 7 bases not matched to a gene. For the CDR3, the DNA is TGTGCCAGCAGTTTCGGGACAGGTCTTCTCTCTGGAAACACCATATATTTT. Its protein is CASSFGTGLLSGNTIYF.

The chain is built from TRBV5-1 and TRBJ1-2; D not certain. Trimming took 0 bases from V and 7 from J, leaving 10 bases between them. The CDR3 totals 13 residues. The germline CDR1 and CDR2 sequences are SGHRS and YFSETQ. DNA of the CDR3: TGCGCCAGCAGCTTGGTCAGTGAGGCTGGCTACACCTTC. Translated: CASSLVSEAGYTF.

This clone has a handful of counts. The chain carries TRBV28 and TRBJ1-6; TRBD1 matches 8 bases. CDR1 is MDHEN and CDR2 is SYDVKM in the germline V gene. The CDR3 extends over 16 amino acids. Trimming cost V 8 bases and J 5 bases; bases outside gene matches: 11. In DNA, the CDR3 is TGTGCCAGCGGAGCCGCCGGGACAGGAGATAATTCACCCCTCCACTTT. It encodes CASGAAGTGDNSPLHF. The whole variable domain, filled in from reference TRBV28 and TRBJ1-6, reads DVKVTQSSRYLVKRTGEKVFLECVQDMDHENMFWYRQDPGLGLRLIYFSYDVKMKEKGDIPEGYSVSREKKERFSLILESASTNQTSMYLCASGAAGTGDNSPLHFGNGTRLTVT.

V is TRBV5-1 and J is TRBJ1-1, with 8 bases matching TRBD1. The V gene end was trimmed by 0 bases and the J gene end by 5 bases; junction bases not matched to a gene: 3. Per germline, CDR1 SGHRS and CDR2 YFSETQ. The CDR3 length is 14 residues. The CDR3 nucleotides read TGCGCCAGCAGCTTGGAGGGACAGGTTACTGAAGCTTTCTTT. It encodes CASSLEGQVTEAFF. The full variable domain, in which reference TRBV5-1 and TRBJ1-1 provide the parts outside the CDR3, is KAGVTQTPRYLIKTRGQQVTLSCSPISGHRSVSWYQQTPGQGLQFLFEYFSETQRNKGNFPGRFSGRQFSNSRSEMNVSTLELGDSALYLCASSLEGQVTEAFFGQGTRLTVV.